The 15 T cell receptor beta chains reported below all come from one sample, sequenced in a study of beta chain features in type 1 diabetes. General study points: All four CD4+ subsets from Type 1 diabetes patients carried moderately but significantly shorter TCRB CDR3s.

The isolated RNA, all of it, was reverse transcribed, so expressed TCRB transcripts were what got sequenced. Measured with immunoSEQ multiplex PCR; TCRdb has only the in-frame clones, and not every one. The sample records fewer than 300,000 clones, approximately 11% being singletons. Antigens of these TCRs are unknown. The sample taken for sequencing was naive CD4+ T cells from blood. Every receptor here comes from a man aged 25-45 years with type 1 diabetes.

V gene TRBV14 combines with J gene TRBJ1-2; D gene uncertain. The ends were cut back, 1 base at V and 8 bases at J, with 11 bases in the middle. This CDR3 has 13 residues. CDR1 is SGHDN, CDR2 FVKESK, per germline. In DNA form, the CDR3 reads TGTGCCAGCAGCCAAGGCGGTGTCGGAGGCTACACCTTC. This codes for CASSQGGVGGYTF.

This clone came up a few times. The V call is TRBV10-3, the J call TRBJ2-5, with 8 bases identical to TRBD2. V shed 4 bases and J 6 bases; nucleotides not matched to a gene: 4. Germline-derived CDR1 and CDR2 are ENHRY and SYGVKD. The CDR3 is made up of 13 amino acids. CDR3 coding DNA: TGTGCCATCAGTGCGGGGGGGCCGAAGACCCAGTACTTC. Its translation is CAISAGGPKTQYF.

CDR3 in amino acids: CASRLTGAPSPLHF. The CDR3 nucleotides read TGTGCCAGCAGATTAACAGGGGCCCCCTCACCCCTCCACTTT. This chain joins TRBV7-8 and TRBJ1-6; 7 nucleotides line up with TRBD1. Germline lookup yields CDR1 SGHVS and CDR2 FQNEAQ. With V trimmed by 6 bases and J by 10 bases, 9 bases remained unmatched. The CDR3 spans 14 residues.

This clone was seen only a few times. This sequence joins TRBV28 and TRBJ2-1; the D gene is possibly TRBD2 (6 bases). Trimming cost V 6 bases and J 4 bases, with 13 bases left between them. The germline V gene has CDR1 MDHEN and CDR2 SYDVKM. The CDR3 consists of 14 residues. The CDR3 region has the DNA TGTGCCAGCAGCCTCGGGGGTAGTTACAATGAGCAGTTCTTC. Its translation: CASSLGGSYNEQFF.

The V gene is TRBV7-2, the J gene TRBJ1-2; 7 bases are shared with TRBD1. The CDR3 has 13 residues. Germline V gene sequence: CDR1 SGHTA, CDR2 FQGNSA. V shed 5 bases, J shed 3 bases, and the junction held 3 bases outside the gene matches. The CDR3 region is CASSQDRDYGYTF. The CDR3 DNA follows: TGTGCCAGCAGCCAAGACAGGGACTATGGCTACACCTTC.

The chain has TRBV7-2 and TRBJ2-7; 14 bases agree with TRBD2. Germline values: CDR1 SGHTA, CDR2 FQGNSA. The CDR3 has 18 residues. The V and J ends lost 5 bases and 6 bases, in that order; junction bases with no gene match: 15. The CDR3 protein is CASSPGLAGGPRFLEQYF. CDR3 DNA sequence: TGTGCCAGCAGCCCCGGACTAGCGGGGGGCCCCCGTTTTCTCGAGCAGTACTTC.

This clone was recorded a few times. The chain couples TRBV7-2 to TRBJ2-5; 11 nucleotides agree with TRBD2. The V segment lost 1 base and the J segment 5 bases; nucleotides outside the gene matches: 6. The CDR3 totals 16 residues. The germline gives CDR1 SGHTA, CDR2 FQGNSA. DNA of the CDR3: TGTGCCAGCAGCTTAGTAGTAGCGGGGGGGCGGGAGACCCAGTACTTC. It encodes CASSLVVAGGRETQYF. The full variable domain, completed using reference TRBV7-2 and TRBJ2-5, is GAGVSQSPSNKVTEKGKDVELRCDPISGHTALYWYRQSLGQGLEFLIYFQGNSAPDKSGLPSDRFSAERTGGSVSTLTIQRTQQEDSAVYLCASSLVVAGGRETQYFGPGTRLLVL.

This clone was seen a few times. This chain connects TRBV5-1 to TRBJ2-1; D possibly corresponds to TRBD1 (6 bases). This CDR3 is 14 amino acids long. Germline V gene sequence: CDR1 SGHRS, CDR2 YFSETQ. V lost 4 bases to trimming and J lost 7 bases, with 15 bases between them. The CDR3 is CASSATGQPNEQFF. In DNA, the CDR3 is TGCGCCAGCAGCGCCACTGGACAGCCTAATGAGCAGTTCTTC.

V gene TRBV25-1 combines with J gene TRBJ1-5, with D possibly matching TRBD1 (6 bases). Trimming shortened V by 1 base and J by 1 base, and 11 bases separated the two germline ends. This CDR3 region has 16 residues. CDR1 is MGHDK and CDR2 is SYGVNS in the germline V gene. The DNA of the CDR3 is TGTGCCAGCAGTGAATCGGGGGGGCCCAGCAATCAGCCCCAGCATTTT. It codes for CASSESGGPSNQPQHF.

The CDR3 DNA reads TGTGCCAGCAGTTCCTCACAGGGGACCTACGAGCAGTACTTC. The encoded protein is CASSSSQGTYEQYF. The chain couples TRBV27 to TRBJ2-7, with 7 bases fitting TRBD1. J lost 2 bases, V lost 4 bases, and 5 bases had no gene match. The CDR3 runs 14 residues. Germline CDR1 reads MNHEY; CDR2 reads SMNVEV (reference sequence).

The sample holds a few counts of this clone. The V and J genes are TRBV4-3 and TRBJ1-6, with TRBD1 as a possible D gene (5 bases). The CDR3 has 15 residues. V was trimmed by 3 bases and J by 7 bases, leaving 13 bases between them. Germline lookup yields CDR1 LGHNA and CDR2 YSLEER. The CDR3 spells CASSQSGTGNSPLHF. The CDR3 coding sequence is TGCGCCAGCAGCCAGTCCGGGACTGGAAATTCACCCCTCCACTTT.

The gene calls are TRBV19 and TRBJ1-1; 9 nucleotides line up with TRBD1. The germline CDR1 and CDR2 sequences are LNHDA and SQIVND (reference sequence). V dropped 5 bases and J dropped 1; count of bases not matched to a gene: 5. CDR3 size: 15 residues. The CDR3 sequence is CASSPEGQGNTEAFF. CDR3 coding DNA: TGTGCCAGTAGTCCAGAGGGACAGGGGAACACTGAAGCTTTCTTT.

This clone was seen a few times. This rearrangement joins TRBV7-3 to TRBJ1-1, with a weak D call TRBD1 (6 bases). Trimming pared 5 bases from V and 4 bases from J, leaving 17 bases between. Per germline, CDR1 SGHTA and CDR2 FQGTGA. CDR3 length: 15 amino acids. The CDR3 region has the DNA TGTGCCAGCAGCCCAGGGGCAGGCTCAGGCACTGAAGCTTTCTTT. Amino acids: CASSPGAGSGTEAFF.

This clone appeared a few times. The J gene is TRBJ2-5, the V gene TRBV18; 7 nucleotides agree with TRBD1. This CDR3 is 15 amino acids long. The V and J ends lost 3 bases and 2 bases, in that order; junction bases with no gene match: 6. Germline V CDR1 and CDR2: KGHSH, LQKENI. The CDR3 is CASSPRQGTQETQYF. The CDR3 region has the DNA TGTGCCAGCTCACCGCGACAGGGAACACAAGAGACCCAGTACTTC. The full variable domain, its missing parts supplied by reference TRBV18 and TRBJ2-5, is NAGVMQNPRHLVRRRGQEARLRCSPMKGHSHVYWYRQLPEEGLKFMVYLQKENIIDESGMPKERFSAEFPKEGPSILRIQQVVRGDSAAYFCASSPRQGTQETQYFGPGTRLLVL.

In this sample, this clone turned up a few times. The chain recombines TRBV14 with TRBJ2-5, with D possibly matching TRBD1 (5 bases). CDR3 length: 14 residues. Germline CDR1 is SGHDN and CDR2 is FVKESK. Deletions cut 8 bases from V and 5 bases from J, with 18 bases between. The CDR3 DNA is TGTGCCAGCGGGGCCCATAGCACATTGGAGACCCAGTACTTC. Translating gives CASGAHSTLETQYF.